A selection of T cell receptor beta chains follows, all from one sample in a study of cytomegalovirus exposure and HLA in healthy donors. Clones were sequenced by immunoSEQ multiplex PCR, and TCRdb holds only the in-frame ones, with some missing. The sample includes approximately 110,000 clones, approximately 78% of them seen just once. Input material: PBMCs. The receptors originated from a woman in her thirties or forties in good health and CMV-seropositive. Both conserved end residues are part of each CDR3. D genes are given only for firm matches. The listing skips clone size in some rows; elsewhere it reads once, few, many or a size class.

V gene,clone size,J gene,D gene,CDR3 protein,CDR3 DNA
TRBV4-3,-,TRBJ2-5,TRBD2,CASSQDLIAGGPGETQYF,TGCGCCAGCAGCCAAGATCTTATAGCGGGGGGGCCAGGAGAGACCCAGTACTTC
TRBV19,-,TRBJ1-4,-,CASSMTGTKDEKLFF,TGTGCCAGTAGTATGACCGGGACAAAGGACGAAAAACTGTTTTTT
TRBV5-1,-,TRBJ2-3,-,CASSGSGPTDTQYF,TGCGCCAGCAGCGGTAGCGGACCCACAGATACGCAGTATTTT
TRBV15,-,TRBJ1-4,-,CATSNLQGENEKLFF,TGTGCCACCAGCAACCTACAGGGAGAAAATGAAAAACTGTTTTTT
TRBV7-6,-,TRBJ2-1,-,CASSLDKGTYNEQFF,TGTGCCAGCAGCTTAGATAAGGGGACCTACAATGAGCAGTTCTTC
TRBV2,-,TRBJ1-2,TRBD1,CARDDRDNYGYTF,TGTGCCAGAGACGACAGGGATAACTATGGCTACACCTTC
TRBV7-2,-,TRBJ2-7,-,CASMRISGQVSYEQYF,TGTGCCAGCATGAGAATTTCAGGGCAAGTCTCCTACGAGCAGTACTTC
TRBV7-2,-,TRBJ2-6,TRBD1,CASSPTGQGKGSGANVLTF,TGTGCCAGCAGCCCTACCGGACAGGGGAAAGGCTCTGGGGCCAACGTCCTGACTTTC
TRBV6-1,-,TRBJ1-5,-,CATVDRFYSNQPQHF,TGTGCCACTGTGGACAGATTTTATAGCAATCAGCCCCAGCATTTT
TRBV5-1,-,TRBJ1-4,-,CASSLEGSEKLFF,TGCGCCAGCAGCTTGGAAGGGAGTGAAAAACTGTTTTTT
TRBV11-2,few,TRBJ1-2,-,CASSWGGGTSGGYTF,TGTGCCAGCAGCTGGGGGGGCGGGACATCTGGCGGCTACACCTTC
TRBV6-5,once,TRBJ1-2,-,CASSYWGDGYTF,TGTGCCAGCAGTTATTGGGGGGATGGCTACACCTTC
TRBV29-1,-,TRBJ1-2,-,CSVEDRRAMGYTF,TGCAGCGTTGAAGATCGGAGGGCGATGGGCTACACCTTC
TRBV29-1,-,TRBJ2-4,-,CSVLDNINIQYF,TGCAGCGTTTTGGACAATATAAACATTCAGTACTTC
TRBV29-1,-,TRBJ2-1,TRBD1,CSALAGQGAGEQFF,TGCAGCGCCCTTGCTGGACAGGGGGCTGGTGAGCAGTTCTTC
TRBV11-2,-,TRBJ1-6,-,CASSLAGNTGSSYNSPLHF,TGTGCCAGCAGCTTAGCGGGGAACACAGGGAGCTCCTATAATTCACCCCTCCACTTT
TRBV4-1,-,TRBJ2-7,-,CASSQALWAEQYF,TGCGCCAGCAGCCAAGCGTTGTGGGCCGAGCAGTACTTC
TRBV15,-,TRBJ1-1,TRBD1,CATSRVDRGTGEAFF,TGTGCCACCAGCAGAGTGGACAGGGGAACCGGAGAAGCTTTCTTT
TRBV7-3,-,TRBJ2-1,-,CASSSGPVSYNEQFF,TGTGCCAGCAGCTCAGGGCCTGTCAGCTACAATGAGCAGTTCTTC
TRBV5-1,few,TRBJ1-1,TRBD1,CASSLGQGWTEAFF,TGCGCCAGCAGCTTGGGACAGGGTTGGACTGAAGCTTTCTTT
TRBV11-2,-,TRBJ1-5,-,CASSLDLRSNQPQHF,TGTGCCAGCAGCTTAGATCTCCGTAGCAATCAGCCCCAGCATTTT
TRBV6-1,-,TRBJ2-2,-,CASSERSGRTGELFF,TGTGCCAGCAGTGAGCGGAGCGGACGCACCGGGGAGCTGTTTTTT
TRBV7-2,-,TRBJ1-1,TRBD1,CASRQGAQVNTEAFF,TGTGCCAGCAGGCAGGGGGCGCAGGTGAACACTGAAGCTTTCTTT
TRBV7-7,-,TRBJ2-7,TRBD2,CASSSTSGGHEQYF,TGTGCTAGCAGCTCCACTAGCGGGGGGCACGAGCAGTACTTC
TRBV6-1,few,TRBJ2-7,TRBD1,CASSLGQSYEQYF,TGTGCCAGCAGTTTGGGACAGAGCTACGAGCAGTACTTC
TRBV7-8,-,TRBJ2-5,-,CASSLTGQTQYF,TGTGCCAGCAGTCTAACAGGGCAGACCCAGTACTTC
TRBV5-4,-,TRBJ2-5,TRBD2,CASSGVLAANQETQYF,TGTGCCAGCAGCGGAGTACTAGCGGCTAACCAAGAGACCCAGTACTTC
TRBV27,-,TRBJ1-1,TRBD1,CASSFDRGGPEAFF,TGTGCCAGCAGTTTCGACAGGGGAGGGCCTGAAGCTTTCTTT
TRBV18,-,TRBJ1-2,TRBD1,CASSLGTDYGYTF,TGTGCCAGCTCACTCGGGACAGACTATGGCTACACCTTC
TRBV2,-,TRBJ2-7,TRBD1,CASSESTGGYEQYF,TGTGCCAGCAGTGAGTCGACAGGGGGTTACGAGCAGTACTTC
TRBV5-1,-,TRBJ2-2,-,CASSPMNTGELFF,TGCGCCAGCAGCCCCATGAACACCGGGGAGCTGTTTTTT
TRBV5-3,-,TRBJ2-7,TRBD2,CARSLAAGDPYEQYF,TGTGCCAGAAGCTTGGCAGCGGGGGATCCCTACGAGCAGTACTTC
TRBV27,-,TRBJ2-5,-,CASSLSRGETQYF,TGTGCCAGCAGTTTATCGCGGGGAGAGACCCAGTACTTC
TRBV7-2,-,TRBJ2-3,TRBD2,CASSRSGGTDTQYF,TGTGCCAGCAGTCGGAGCGGGGGCACAGATACGCAGTATTTT
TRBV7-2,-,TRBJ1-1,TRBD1,CASSLDRGEAFF,TGTGCCAGCAGCTTGGACAGGGGAGAAGCTTTCTTT
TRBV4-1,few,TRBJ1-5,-,CASSQAGKNSNQPQHF,TGCGCCAGCAGCCAAGCGGGGAAAAATAGCAATCAGCCCCAGCATTTT
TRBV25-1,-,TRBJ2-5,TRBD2,CASSAVRGLAGETQYF,TGTGCCAGCAGTGCGGTGCGAGGACTAGCGGGGGAGACCCAGTACTTC
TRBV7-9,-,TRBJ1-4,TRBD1,CASSIRTGNEKLFF,TGTGCCAGCAGCATCCGGACAGGGAATGAAAAACTGTTTTTT
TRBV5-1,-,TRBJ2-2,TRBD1,CASSPGQEGAGELFF,TGCGCCAGCAGCCCCGGACAGGAAGGGGCCGGGGAGCTGTTTTTT
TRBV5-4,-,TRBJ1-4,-,CASSSTEEKLFF,TGTGCCAGCAGTTCTACGGAGGAAAAACTGTTTTTT
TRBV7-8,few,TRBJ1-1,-,CASSSPVGGWNTEAFF,TGTGCCAGCAGCTCCCCTGTGGGAGGTTGGAACACTGAAGCTTTCTTT
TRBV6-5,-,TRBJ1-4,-,CASSPDSVNEKLFF,TGTGCCAGCAGTCCGGACAGTGTTAATGAAAAACTGTTTTTT
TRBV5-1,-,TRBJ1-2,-,CASSLERGDYGYTF,TGCGCCAGCAGCTTGGAGCGGGGGGACTATGGCTACACCTTC
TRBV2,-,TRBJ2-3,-,CASSEWRGGTDTQYF,TGTGCCAGCAGTGAATGGAGGGGGGGGACAGATACGCAGTATTTT
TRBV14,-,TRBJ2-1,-,CASSAPGHFSYNEQFF,TGTGCCAGCAGCGCTCCGGGACACTTCTCCTACAATGAGCAGTTCTTC
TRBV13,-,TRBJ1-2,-,CASSLGSYGYTF,TGTGCCAGCAGCTTAGGCAGCTATGGCTACACCTTC
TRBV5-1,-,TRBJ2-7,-,CASSPLGGPYEQYF,TGCGCCAGCAGCCCGCTCGGGGGGCCCTACGAGCAGTACTTC
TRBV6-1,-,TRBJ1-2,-,CASSEYSTYGYTF,TGTGCCAGCAGTGAGTACAGCACCTATGGCTACACCTTC
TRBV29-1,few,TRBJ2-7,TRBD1,CSVEAGGSYEQYF,TGCAGCGTTGAGGCAGGGGGATCCTACGAGCAGTACTTC
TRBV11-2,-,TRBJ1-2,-,CASSLAGGYGYTF,TGTGCCAGCAGCTTAGCGGGTGGATATGGCTACACCTTC
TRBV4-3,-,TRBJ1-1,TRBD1,CASSRAGGNTEAFF,TGCGCCAGCAGCCGCGCAGGGGGGAACACTGAAGCTTTCTTT
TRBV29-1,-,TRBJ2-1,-,CSVERNEQFF,TGCAGCGTTGAGAGGAATGAGCAGTTCTTC
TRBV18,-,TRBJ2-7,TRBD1,CASSRDRGYEQYF,TGTGCCAGCTCACGGGACAGGGGCTACGAGCAGTACTTC
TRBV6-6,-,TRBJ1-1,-,CASSYSIEETEAFF,TGTGCCAGCAGTTATAGTATTGAGGAGACTGAAGCTTTCTTT
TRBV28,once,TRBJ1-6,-,CASSLVQGSGNSPLHF,TGTGCCAGCAGTTTGGTACAGGGATCTGGGAATTCACCCCTCCACTTT
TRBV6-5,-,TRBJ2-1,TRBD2,CASRRLAGALEQFF,TGTGCCAGCAGGAGACTAGCGGGCGCCCTGGAGCAGTTCTTC
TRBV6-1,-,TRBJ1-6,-,CASAGQPYSPLHF,TGTGCCAGCGCTGGACAGCCTTATTCACCCCTCCACTTT
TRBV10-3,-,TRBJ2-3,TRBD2,CAISEGLAGTDTQYF,TGTGCCATCAGTGAAGGGCTAGCGGGCACAGATACGCAGTATTTT
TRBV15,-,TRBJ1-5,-,CATSNRNQPQHF,TGTGCCACCAGCAACAGGAATCAGCCCCAGCATTTT
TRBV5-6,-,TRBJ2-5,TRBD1,CASSLVRTGETQYF,TGTGCCAGCAGCTTGGTTCGGACAGGGGAGACCCAGTACTTC